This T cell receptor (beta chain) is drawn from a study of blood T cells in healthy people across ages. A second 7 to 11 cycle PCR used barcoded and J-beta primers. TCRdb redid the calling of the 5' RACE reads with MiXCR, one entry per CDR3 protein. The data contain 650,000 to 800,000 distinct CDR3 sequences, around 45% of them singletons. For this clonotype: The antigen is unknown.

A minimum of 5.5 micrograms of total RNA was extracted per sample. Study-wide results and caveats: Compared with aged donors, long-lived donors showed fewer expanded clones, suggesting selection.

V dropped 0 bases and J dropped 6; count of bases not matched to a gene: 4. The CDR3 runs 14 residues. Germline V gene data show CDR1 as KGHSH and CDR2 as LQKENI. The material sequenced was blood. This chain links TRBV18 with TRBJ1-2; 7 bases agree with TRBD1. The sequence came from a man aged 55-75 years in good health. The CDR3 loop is CASSPPTGRDGYTF. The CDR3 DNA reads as TGTGCCAGCTCACCACCGACAGGGAGGGATGGCTACACCTTC.